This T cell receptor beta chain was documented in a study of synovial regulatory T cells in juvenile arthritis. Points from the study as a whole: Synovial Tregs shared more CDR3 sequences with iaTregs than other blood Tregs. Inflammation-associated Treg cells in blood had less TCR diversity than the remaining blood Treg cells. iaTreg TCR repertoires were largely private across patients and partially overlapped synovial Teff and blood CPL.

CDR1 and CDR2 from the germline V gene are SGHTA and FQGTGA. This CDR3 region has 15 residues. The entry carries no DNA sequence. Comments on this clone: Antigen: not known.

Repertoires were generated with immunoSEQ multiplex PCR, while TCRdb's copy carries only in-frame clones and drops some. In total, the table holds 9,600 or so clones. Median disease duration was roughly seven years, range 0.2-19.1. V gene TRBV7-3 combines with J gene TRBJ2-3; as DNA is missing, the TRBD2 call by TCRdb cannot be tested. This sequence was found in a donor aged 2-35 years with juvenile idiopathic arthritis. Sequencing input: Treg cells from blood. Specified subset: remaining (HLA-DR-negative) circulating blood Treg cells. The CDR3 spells CASSLNTGVTDTQYF.